This entry features one T cell receptor (beta chain) sequence. Its target is not known. Produced via immunoSEQ multiplex PCR; TCRdb's table is partial and in-frame only. The profile covers approximately 110,000 clones, with around 94% appearing a single time and 2.2% taken by the ten largest. The data were obtained in a study of T cell responses to AZD1222 COVID-19 vaccine. Overall study: Analysis merged second doses at about 4 or about 12 weeks. The study, taken as a whole, reports: Recipients of two AZD1222 doses showed rising Spike-specific TCR breadth and depth. Regions 160-218 and 743-854 held dominance among vaccine-associated CD4 TCRs, which spanned spike. All repertoire sampling was performed exclusively after the peak T cell response.

After removal of 4 bases from V and 7 bases from J, the junction contained 19 bases not matched to a gene. This CDR3 contains 18 residues. Germline V gene sequence: CDR1 SEHNR, CDR2 FQNEAQ (reference sequence). The sample consisted of peripheral blood, taken on day 0 of AZD1222 vaccination. This receptor was obtained from an adult in good health. The J gene is TRBJ1-2, the V gene TRBV7-9, with TRBD1 matching over 9 bases. The CDR3 sequence: CASSSAGTGLLLVGGYTF. DNA of the CDR3: TGTGCCAGCAGCTCCGCCGGGACAGGGCTTTTACTAGTCGGTGGCTACACCTTC.